This TCR beta chain was identified during a study of OX40 agonist ivuxolimab in advanced cancers. As to this clone: As yet, its antigen is unknown.

V gave up 6 bases and J gave up 1 base, with 6 bases separating them. Germline-derived CDR1 and CDR2 are MNHEY and SMNVEV (reference sequence). The CDR3 length is 13 residues. Data came from immunoSEQ multiplex PCR; TCRdb stores just in-frame clones and leaves some out. The profile shows about 58,000 clones, 86% of them singletons. Overall study results and limits: Near-lowest levels of clonal expansion characterized partial responders at 0.1-3.0 mg/kg.

This clonotype originated in an adult with an advanced solid tumor such as melanoma, head and neck, liver or kidney cancer. The chain couples TRBV27 to TRBJ1-4; no clear D. The sequenced sample was CD4+ or CD8+ T cells sorted from blood, obtained in a trial of the OX40 agonist ivuxolimab. The CDR3 DNA sequence: TGTGCCAGCAGGTTCCAAACTAATGAAAAACTGTTTTTT. Translated: CASRFQTNEKLFF.